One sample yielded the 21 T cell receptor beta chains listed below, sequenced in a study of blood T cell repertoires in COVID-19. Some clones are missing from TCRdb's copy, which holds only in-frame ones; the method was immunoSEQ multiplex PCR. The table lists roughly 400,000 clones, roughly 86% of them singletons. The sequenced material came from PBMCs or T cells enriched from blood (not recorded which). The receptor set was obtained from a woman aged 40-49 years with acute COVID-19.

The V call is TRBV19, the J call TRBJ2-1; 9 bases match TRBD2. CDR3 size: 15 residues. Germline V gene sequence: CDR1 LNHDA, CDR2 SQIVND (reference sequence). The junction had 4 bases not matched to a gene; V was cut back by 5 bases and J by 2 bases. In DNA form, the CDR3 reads TGTGCCAGTAGTTTTGGCGGGGGGGCCTACAATGAGCAGTTCTTC. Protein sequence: CASSFGGGAYNEQFF.

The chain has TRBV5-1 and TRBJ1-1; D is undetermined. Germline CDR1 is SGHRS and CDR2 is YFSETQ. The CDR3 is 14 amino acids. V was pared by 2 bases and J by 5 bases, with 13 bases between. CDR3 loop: CASSFAGVETEAFF. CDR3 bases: TGCGCCAGCAGCTTCGCCGGGGTGGAAACTGAAGCTTTCTTT.

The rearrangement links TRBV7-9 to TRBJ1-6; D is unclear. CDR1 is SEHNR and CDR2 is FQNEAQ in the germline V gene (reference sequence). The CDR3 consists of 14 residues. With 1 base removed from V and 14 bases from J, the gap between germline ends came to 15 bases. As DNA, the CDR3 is TGTGCCAGCAGCTTAGAGCCGGGGATGGGGACCCTCCACTTT. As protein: CASSLEPGMGTLHF.

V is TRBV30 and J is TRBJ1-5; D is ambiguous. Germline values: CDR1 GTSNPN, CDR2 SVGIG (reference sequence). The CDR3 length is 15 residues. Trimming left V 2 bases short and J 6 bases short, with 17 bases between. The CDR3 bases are TGTGCCTGGAGTCCCCCTGGCGGGATCCGTCAGCCCCAGCATTTT. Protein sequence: CAWSPPGGIRQPQHF.

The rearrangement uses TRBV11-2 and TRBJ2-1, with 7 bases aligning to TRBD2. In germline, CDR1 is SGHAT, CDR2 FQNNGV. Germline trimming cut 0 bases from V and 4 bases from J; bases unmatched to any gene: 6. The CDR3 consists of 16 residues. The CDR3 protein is CASSLESSGPYNEQFF. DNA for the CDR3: TGTGCCAGCAGCTTAGAGTCTAGCGGTCCTTACAATGAGCAGTTCTTC. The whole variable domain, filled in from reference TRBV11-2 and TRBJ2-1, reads EAGVAQSPRYKIIEKRQSVAFWCNPISGHATLYWYQQILGQGPKLLIQFQNNGVVDDSQLPKDRFSAERLKGVDSTLKIQPAKLEDSAVYLCASSLESSGPYNEQFFGPGTRLTVL.

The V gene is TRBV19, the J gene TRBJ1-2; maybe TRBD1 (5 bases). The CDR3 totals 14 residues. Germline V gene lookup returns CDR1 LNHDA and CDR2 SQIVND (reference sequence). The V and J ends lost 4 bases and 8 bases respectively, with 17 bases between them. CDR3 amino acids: CASSTGGNSGGYTF. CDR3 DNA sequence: TGTGCCAGTAGTACCGGGGGTAACAGCGGCGGCTACACCTTC.

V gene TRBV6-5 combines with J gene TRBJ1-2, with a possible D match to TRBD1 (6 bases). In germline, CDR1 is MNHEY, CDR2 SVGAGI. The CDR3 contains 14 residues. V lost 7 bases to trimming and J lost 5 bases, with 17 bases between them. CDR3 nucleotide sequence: TGTGCCAGCAATACAGGGAACATAGGGTATGGCTACACCTTC. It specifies CASNTGNIGYGYTF.

The CDR3 nucleotides are TGCGCCAGCAGCTTGGACTGGGGCGGAGAGACCCAGTACTTC. This codes for CASSLDWGGETQYF. The J gene is TRBJ2-5, the V gene TRBV5-1; D is possibly TRBD1 (5 bases). CDR3 size: 14 residues. Germline V gene sequence: CDR1 SGHRS, CDR2 YFSETQ. The germline V and J ends were trimmed by 0 bases and 4 bases, with 10 bases remaining between them.

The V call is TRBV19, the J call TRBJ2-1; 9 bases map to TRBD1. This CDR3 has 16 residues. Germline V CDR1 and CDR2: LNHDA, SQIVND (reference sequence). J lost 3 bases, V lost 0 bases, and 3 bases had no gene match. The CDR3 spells CASSIETGGVYNEQFF. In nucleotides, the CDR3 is TGTGCCAGTAGTATAGAGACAGGGGGAGTCTACAATGAGCAGTTCTTC.

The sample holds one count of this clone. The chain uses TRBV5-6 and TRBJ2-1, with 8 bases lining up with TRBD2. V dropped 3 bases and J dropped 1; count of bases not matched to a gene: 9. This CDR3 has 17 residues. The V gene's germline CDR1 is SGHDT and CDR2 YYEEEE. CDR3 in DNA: TGTGCCAGCAGCTGGGGAGTAGCGGGGCCTTCCTACAATGAGCAGTTCTTC. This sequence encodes CASSWGVAGPSYNEQFF.

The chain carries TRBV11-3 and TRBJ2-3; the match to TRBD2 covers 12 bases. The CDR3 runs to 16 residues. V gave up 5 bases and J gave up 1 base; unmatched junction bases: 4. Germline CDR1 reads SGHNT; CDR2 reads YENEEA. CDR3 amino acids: CASSLGLAGRTDTQYF. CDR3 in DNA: TGTGCCAGCAGCCTCGGACTAGCGGGACGCACAGATACGCAGTATTTT. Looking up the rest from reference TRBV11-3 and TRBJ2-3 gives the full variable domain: EAGVVQSPRYKIIEKKQPVAFWCNPISGHNTLYWYLQNLGQGPELLIRYENEEAVDDSQLPKDRFSAERLKGVDSTLKIQPAELGDSAVYLCASSLGLAGRTDTQYFGPGTRLTVL.

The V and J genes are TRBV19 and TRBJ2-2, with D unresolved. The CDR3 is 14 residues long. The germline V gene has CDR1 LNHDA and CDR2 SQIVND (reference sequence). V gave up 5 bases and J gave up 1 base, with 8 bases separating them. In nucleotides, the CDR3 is TGTGCCAGTAGTCCCCAGGTGAACACCGGGGAGCTGTTTTTT. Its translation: CASSPQVNTGELFF. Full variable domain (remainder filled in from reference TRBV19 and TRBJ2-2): DGGITQSPKYLFRKEGQNVTLSCEQNLNHDAMYWYRQDPGQGLRLIYYSQIVNDFQKGDIAEGYSVSREKKESFPLTVTSAQKNPTAFYLCASSPQVNTGELFFGEGSRLTVL.

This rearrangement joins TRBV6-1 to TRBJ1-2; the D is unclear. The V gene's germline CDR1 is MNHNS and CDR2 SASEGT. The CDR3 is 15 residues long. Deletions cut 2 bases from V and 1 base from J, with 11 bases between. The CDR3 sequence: CASSEPGPDNYGYTF. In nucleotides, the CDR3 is TGTGCCAGCAGTGAACCTGGCCCCGATAACTATGGCTACACCTTC.

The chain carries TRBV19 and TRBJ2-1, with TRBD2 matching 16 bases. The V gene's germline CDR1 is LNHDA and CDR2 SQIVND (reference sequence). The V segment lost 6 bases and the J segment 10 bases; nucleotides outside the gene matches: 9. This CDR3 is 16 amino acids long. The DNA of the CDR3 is TGTGCCAGTAGGCATCCGGGACTAGCGGGGGGGCCGGAGCAGTTCTTC. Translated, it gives CASRHPGLAGGPEQFF.

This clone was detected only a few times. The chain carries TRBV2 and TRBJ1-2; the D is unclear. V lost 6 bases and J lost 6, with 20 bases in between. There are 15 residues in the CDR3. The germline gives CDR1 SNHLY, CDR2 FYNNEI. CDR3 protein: CASRPGLGVSHGYTF. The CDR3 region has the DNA TGTGCCAGCAGGCCCGGTCTCGGGGTGAGTCATGGCTACACCTTC.

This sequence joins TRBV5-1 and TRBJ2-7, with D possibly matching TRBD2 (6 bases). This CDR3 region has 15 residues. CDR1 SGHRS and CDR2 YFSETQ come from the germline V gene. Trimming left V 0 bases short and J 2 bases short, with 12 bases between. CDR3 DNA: TGCGCCAGCAGCTTGGGCGGGGAGAGGACCTACGAGCAGTACTTC. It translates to CASSLGGERTYEQYF.

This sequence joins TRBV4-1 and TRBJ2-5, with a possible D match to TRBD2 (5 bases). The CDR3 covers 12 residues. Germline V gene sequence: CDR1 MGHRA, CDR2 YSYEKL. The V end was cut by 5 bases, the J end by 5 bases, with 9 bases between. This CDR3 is CASSSLGETQYF. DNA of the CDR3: TGCGCCAGCAGCTCACTAGGTGAGACCCAGTACTTC.

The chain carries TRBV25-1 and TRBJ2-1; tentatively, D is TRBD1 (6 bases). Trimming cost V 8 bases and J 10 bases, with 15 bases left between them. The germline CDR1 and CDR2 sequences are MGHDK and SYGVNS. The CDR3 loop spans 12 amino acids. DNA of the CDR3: TGTGCCAGCGCTGCCGGGACATTGGAGCAGTTCTTC. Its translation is CASAAGTLEQFF. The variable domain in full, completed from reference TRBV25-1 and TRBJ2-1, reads EADIYQTPRYLVIGTGKKITLECSQTMGHDKMYWYQQDPGMELHLIHYSYGVNSTEKGDLSSESTVSRIRTEHFPLTLESARPSHTSQYLCASAAGTLEQFFGPGTRLTVL.

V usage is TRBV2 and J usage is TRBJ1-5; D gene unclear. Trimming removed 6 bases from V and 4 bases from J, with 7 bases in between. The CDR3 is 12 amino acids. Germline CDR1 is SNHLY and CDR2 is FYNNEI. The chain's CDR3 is CASSRRNQPQHF. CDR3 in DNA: TGTGCCAGCAGCCGCAGGAATCAGCCCCAGCATTTT.

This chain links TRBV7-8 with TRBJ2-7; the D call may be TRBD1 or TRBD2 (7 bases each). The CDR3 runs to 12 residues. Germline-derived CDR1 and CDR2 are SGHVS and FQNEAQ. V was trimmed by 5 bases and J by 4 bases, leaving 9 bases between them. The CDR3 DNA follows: TGTGCCAGCAGCCAGGGGGGGTACGAGCAGTACTTC. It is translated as CASSQGGYEQYF.

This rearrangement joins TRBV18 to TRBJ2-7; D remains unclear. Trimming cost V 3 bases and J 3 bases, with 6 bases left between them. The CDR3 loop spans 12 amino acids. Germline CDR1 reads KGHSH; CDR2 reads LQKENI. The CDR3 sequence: CASSPDNYEQYF. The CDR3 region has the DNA TGTGCCAGCTCACCTGACAACTACGAGCAGTACTTC.